This TCR beta chain was identified in a study of cytomegalovirus exposure and HLA in healthy donors. Measured with immunoSEQ multiplex PCR; TCRdb has only the in-frame clones, and not every one. The top ten hold about 3% of the sample, which has under 200,000 clones, about 90% seen once. From germline, CDR1 is SGHRS and CDR2 YFSETQ. J lost 5 bases, V lost 3 bases, and 11 bases had no gene match. The CDR3 runs 16 residues. Source material: PBMCs. The receptor comes from a woman between 18 and 30 years old in good health and CMV-seropositive. V is TRBV5-1 and J is TRBJ2-7; TRBD1 aligns across 10 bases. This chain's CDR3 is CASSSRSGTGVDEQYF. The CDR3 coding sequence is TGCGCCAGCAGCTCCAGGAGTGGGACAGGGGTCGACGAGCAGTACTTC.